These 9 T cell receptor beta chains came from one sample sequenced in a study of beta chain features in type 1 diabetes. Study-level points and caveats: All four CD4+ subsets of Type 1 diabetes patients contained TCRB CDR3s that were moderately but significantly shorter.

These receptors lack a known antigen. Expressed TCRB transcripts were sequenced after all isolated RNA was converted to cDNA. The method was immunoSEQ multiplex PCR; TCRdb's version includes in-frame clones alone and lacks a portion of them. Here the sample spans hundreds of thousands of clones, approximately 11% being singletons. The source material was naive CD4+ T cells from blood. These receptors all stem from a man aged 30-40 years with type 1 diabetes.

Only a few counts were recorded for this clone. This chain joins TRBV19 and TRBJ2-5; tentatively, D is TRBD2 (5 bases). Trimming removed 5 bases at V and 5 bases at J, with 18 bases between. Germline V CDR1 and CDR2: LNHDA, SQIVND (reference sequence). The CDR3 has 15 residues. Here the CDR3 reads CASSSHWTGMETQYF. In nucleotides, the CDR3 is TGTGCCAGTAGTTCCCACTGGACGGGGATGGAGACCCAGTACTTC.

This clone was seen more than once but under ten times. V usage is TRBV28 and J usage is TRBJ1-5, with a weak D call TRBD1 (5 bases). Germline values: CDR1 MDHEN, CDR2 SYDVKM. This CDR3 has 15 residues. V was pared by 3 bases and J by 4 bases, with 13 bases between. The CDR3 reads CASSFGLQGNQPQHF. CDR3 sequence (DNA): TGTGCCAGCAGTTTCGGTTTGCAGGGAAATCAGCCCCAGCATTTT. The full variable domain, its missing parts supplied by reference TRBV28 and TRBJ1-5, is DVKVTQSSRYLVKRTGEKVFLECVQDMDHENMFWYRQDPGLGLRLIYFSYDVKMKEKGDIPEGYSVSREKKERFSLILESASTNQTSMYLCASSFGLQGNQPQHFGDGTRLSIL.

The genes are TRBV2 and TRBJ1-4, with 7 bases that match TRBD1. After removal of 3 bases from V and 2 bases from J, the junction contained 6 bases not matched to a gene. The CDR3 has 16 amino acids. Germline CDR1 is SNHLY and CDR2 is FYNNEI. The CDR3 is CASSEFVTGTNEKLFF. In DNA, the CDR3 is TGTGCCAGCAGTGAGTTCGTGACAGGGACTAATGAAAAACTGTTTTTT.

The chain couples TRBV25-1 to TRBJ2-1, with TRBD2 as a possible D gene (5 bases). Germline assignment: CDR1 MGHDK and CDR2 SYGVNS. This CDR3 is 15 amino acids long. The ends were cut back, 4 bases at V and 4 bases at J, with 14 bases in the middle. The CDR3 DNA reads as TGTGCCAGCAGTGGACTAAATGACGGTTACAATGAGCAGTTCTTC. Translating gives CASSGLNDGYNEQFF.

In this sample, this clone turned up a few times. This chain uses TRBV9 with TRBJ1-1; tentatively, D is TRBD1 (6 bases). Trimming shortened V by 3 bases and J by 2 bases, and 14 bases separated the two germline ends. The CDR3 covers 15 residues. The germline CDR1 and CDR2 sequences are SGDLS and YYNGEE. CDR3 nucleotides: TGTGCCAGCAGCGAACAGGGATCCATCAACACTGAAGCTTTCTTT. Protein product: CASSEQGSINTEAFF.

The chain carries TRBV6-6 and TRBJ1-6; D possibly corresponds to TRBD1 (5 bases). V lost 8 bases, J lost 10 bases, and 18 bases lay in between. This CDR3 is built from 14 residues. The germline CDR1 and CDR2 sequences are MNHNY and SVGAGI (reference sequence). The CDR3 is CASSRGTLGSPLHF. CDR3 bases: TGTGCCAGCTCTCGAGGGACTTTAGGGTCACCCCTCCACTTT.

This chain connects TRBV18 to TRBJ1-1; D perhaps matches TRBD1 (5 bases). Germline values: CDR1 KGHSH, CDR2 LQKENI. The germline V and J ends were trimmed by 0 bases and 0 bases, with 5 bases remaining between them. The CDR3 length is 14 residues. This CDR3 is CASSPPGVNTEAFF. DNA for the CDR3: TGTGCCAGCTCACCACCAGGGGTGAACACTGAAGCTTTCTTT.

The chain joins TRBV7-9 to TRBJ1-6; 7 positions agree with TRBD1. Germline CDR1 and CDR2: SEHNR and FQNEAQ (reference sequence). The ends lost 5 bases at V and 8 bases at J; junction bases unmatched: 0. CDR3 size: 12 residues. This CDR3 reads CASSDRDSPLHF. For the CDR3, the DNA is TGTGCCAGCAGCGACAGGGATTCACCCCTCCACTTT.

V is TRBV7-2 and J is TRBJ1-5; D possibly corresponds to TRBD1 (5 bases). The CDR3 length is 14 residues. V lost 3 bases and J 6 bases, leaving 12 bases between the germline ends. Per germline, CDR1 SGHTA and CDR2 FQGNSA. CDR3 sequence reads: CASSLGQGLQPQHF. The CDR3 DNA reads TGTGCCAGCAGCTTGGGTCAGGGTCTTCAGCCCCAGCATTTT.